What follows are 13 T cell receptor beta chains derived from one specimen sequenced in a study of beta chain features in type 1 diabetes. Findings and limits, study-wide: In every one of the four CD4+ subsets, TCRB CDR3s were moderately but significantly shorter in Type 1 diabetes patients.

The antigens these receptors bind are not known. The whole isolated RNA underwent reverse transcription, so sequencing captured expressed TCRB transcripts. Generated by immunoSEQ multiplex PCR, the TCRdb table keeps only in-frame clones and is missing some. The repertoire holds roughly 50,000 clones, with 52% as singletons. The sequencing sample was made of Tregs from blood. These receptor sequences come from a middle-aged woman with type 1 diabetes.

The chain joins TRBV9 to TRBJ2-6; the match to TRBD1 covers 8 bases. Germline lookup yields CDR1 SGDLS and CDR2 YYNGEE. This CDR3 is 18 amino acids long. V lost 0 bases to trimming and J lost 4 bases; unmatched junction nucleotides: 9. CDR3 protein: CASSVGAGGLAGANVLTF. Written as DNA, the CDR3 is TGTGCCAGCAGCGTAGGGGCAGGGGGCTTAGCGGGGGCCAACGTCCTGACTTTC.

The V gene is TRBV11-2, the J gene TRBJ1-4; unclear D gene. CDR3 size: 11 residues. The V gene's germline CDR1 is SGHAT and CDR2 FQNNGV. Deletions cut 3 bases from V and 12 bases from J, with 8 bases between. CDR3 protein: CASSLSGELFF. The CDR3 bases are TGTGCCAGCAGCTTGAGCGGGGAACTGTTTTTT.

CDR3: CASSVEMGQGATTQYF. CDR3 sequence (DNA): TGTGCCAGCAGCGTAGAAATGGGACAGGGGGCTACAACGCAGTATTTT. The chain employs TRBV9 and TRBJ2-3, with 12 bases matching TRBD1. The ends lost 0 bases at V and 9 bases at J; junction bases unmatched: 8. Germline V gives CDR1 SGDLS, CDR2 YYNGEE. The CDR3 contains 16 residues.

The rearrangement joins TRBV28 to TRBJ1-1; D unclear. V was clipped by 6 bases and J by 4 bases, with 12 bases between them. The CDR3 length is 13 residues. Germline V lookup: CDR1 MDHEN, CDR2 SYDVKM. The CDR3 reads CASRIIVSTEAFF. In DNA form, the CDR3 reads TGTGCCAGCAGGATCATAGTGAGCACTGAAGCTTTCTTT.

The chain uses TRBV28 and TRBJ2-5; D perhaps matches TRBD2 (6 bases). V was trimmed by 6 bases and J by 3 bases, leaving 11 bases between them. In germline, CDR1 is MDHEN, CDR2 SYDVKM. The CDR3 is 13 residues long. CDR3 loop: CASSPGTEETQYF. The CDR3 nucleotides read TGTGCCAGCAGCCCCGGGACTGAAGAGACCCAGTACTTC. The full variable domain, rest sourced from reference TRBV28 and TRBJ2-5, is DVKVTQSSRYLVKRTGEKVFLECVQDMDHENMFWYRQDPGLGLRLIYFSYDVKMKEKGDIPEGYSVSREKKERFSLILESASTNQTSMYLCASSPGTEETQYFGPGTRLLVL.

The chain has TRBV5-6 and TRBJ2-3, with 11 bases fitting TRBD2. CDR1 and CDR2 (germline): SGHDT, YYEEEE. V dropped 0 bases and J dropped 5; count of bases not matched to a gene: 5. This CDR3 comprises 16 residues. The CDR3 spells CASSLDSGGAIDTQYF. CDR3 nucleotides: TGTGCCAGCAGCTTGGATAGCGGGGGGGCGATAGATACGCAGTATTTT.

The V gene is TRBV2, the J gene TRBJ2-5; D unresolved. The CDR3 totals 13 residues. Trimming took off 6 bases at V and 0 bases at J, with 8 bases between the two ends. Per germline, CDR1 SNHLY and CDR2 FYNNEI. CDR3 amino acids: CASSGDYQETQYF. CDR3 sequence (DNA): TGTGCCAGCAGCGGCGACTACCAAGAGACCCAGTACTTC.

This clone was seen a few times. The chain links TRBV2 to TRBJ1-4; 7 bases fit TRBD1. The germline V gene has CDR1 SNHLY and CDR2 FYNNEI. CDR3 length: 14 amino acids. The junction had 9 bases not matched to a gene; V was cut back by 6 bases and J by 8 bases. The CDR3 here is CASSWGTAGEKLFF. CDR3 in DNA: TGTGCCAGCAGCTGGGGGACAGCGGGCGAAAAACTGTTTTTT.

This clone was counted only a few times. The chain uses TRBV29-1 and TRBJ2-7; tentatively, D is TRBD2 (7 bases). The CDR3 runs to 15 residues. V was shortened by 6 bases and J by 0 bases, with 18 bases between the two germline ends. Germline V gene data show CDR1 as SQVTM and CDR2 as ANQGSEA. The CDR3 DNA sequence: TGCAGCGTGGCGGCGGGGGCGGGCAGCTCCTACGAGCAGTACTTC. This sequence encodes CSVAAGAGSSYEQYF.

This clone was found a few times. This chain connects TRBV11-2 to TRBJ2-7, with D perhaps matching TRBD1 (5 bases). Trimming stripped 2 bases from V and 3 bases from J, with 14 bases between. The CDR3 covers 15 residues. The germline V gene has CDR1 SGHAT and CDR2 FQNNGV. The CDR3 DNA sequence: TGTGCCAGCAGCTTATTACCCGACAGCTTCTACGAGCAGTACTTC. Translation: CASSLLPDSFYEQYF.

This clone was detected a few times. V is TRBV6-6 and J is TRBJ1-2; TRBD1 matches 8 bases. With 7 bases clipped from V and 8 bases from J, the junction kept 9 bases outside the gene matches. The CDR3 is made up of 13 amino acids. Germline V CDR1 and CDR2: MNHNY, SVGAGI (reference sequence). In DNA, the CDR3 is TGTGCCAGCACCTTCGACAGGGGACGGGGCTACACCTTC. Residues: CASTFDRGRGYTF.

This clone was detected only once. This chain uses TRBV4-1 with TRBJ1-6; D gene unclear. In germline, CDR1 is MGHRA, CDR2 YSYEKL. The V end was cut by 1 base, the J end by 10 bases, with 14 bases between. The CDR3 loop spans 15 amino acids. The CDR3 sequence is CASSQVLGRNSPLHF. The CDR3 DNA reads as TGCGCCAGCAGCCAAGTTCTAGGCAGAAACTCACCCCTCCACTTT.

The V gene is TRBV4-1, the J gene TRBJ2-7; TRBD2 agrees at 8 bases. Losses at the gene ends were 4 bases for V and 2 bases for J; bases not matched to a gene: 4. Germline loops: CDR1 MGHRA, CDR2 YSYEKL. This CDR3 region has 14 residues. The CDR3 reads CASSLGGAAYEQYF. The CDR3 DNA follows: TGCGCCAGCAGCCTCGGGGGGGCGGCCTACGAGCAGTACTTC.